This entry lists 14 T cell receptor beta chains sequenced from one sample in a study of pediatric ulcerative colitis. Here immunoSEQ multiplex PCR was the method, and the copy in TCRdb shows in-frame clones only, minus some. Among 44,000 or so clones, roughly 79% were seen once, and the ten largest hold more than 3.5%. One to two pinch biopsies were taken from the rectum during colonoscopy. Sequencing used gut tissue. Receptors were obtained from a girl aged 10-17 years with moderate ulcerative colitis.

The rearrangement links TRBV5-1 to TRBJ2-2, with 9 bases fitting TRBD2. This CDR3 is built from 14 residues. Trimming removed 3 bases from V and 5 bases from J; junction bases left unmatched: 2. In germline, CDR1 is SGHRS, CDR2 YFSETQ. CDR3 region: CASSSAGGTGELFF. The CDR3 nucleotides read TGCGCCAGCAGCTCAGCGGGGGGAACCGGGGAGCTGTTTTTT.

The CDR3 here is CASSYSRGIHQPQHF. CDR3 coding DNA: TGTGCCAGCAGTTACTCGAGGGGGATTCATCAGCCCCAGCATTTT. The chain couples TRBV6-5 to TRBJ1-5; possibly TRBD1 for D (6 bases). The CDR3 length is 15 residues. Germline CDR1 and CDR2: MNHEY and SVGAGI. Trimming took 0 bases from V and 5 from J, leaving 11 bases between them.

The chain has TRBV6-1 and TRBJ2-1; 8 nucleotides agree with TRBD1. The CDR3 contains 15 residues. The germline gives CDR1 MNHNS, CDR2 SASEGT. V lost 4 bases to trimming and J lost 3 bases; unmatched junction nucleotides: 5. CDR3 amino acids: CASSAQGVGYNEQFF. For the CDR3, the DNA is TGTGCCAGCAGTGCACAGGGGGTAGGCTACAATGAGCAGTTCTTC.

This chain joins TRBV7-9 and TRBJ2-2; possibly TRBD1 for D (7 bases). Trimming removed 2 bases from V and 4 bases from J, with 14 bases in between. Per germline, CDR1 SEHNR and CDR2 FQNEAQ (reference sequence). The CDR3 totals 16 residues. The CDR3 here is CASSLMEGASTGELFF. The CDR3 bases are TGTGCCAGCAGCTTAATGGAGGGGGCTAGCACCGGGGAGCTGTTTTTT.

This chain connects TRBV7-2 to TRBJ2-1; 7 nucleotides line up with TRBD1. Trimming at V came to 1 base and at J to 2 bases, leaving 2 bases not matched to a gene. Germline CDR1 is SGHTA and CDR2 is FQGNSA. The CDR3 runs to 15 residues. The CDR3 DNA is TGTGCCAGCAGCTTAGGGCAGGGGGCCTACAATGAGCAGTTCTTC. It codes for CASSLGQGAYNEQFF. Full variable domain (missing parts from reference TRBV7-2 and TRBJ2-1): GAGVSQSPSNKVTEKGKDVELRCDPISGHTALYWYRQSLGQGLEFLIYFQGNSAPDKSGLPSDRFSAERTGGSVSTLTIQRTQQEDSAVYLCASSLGQGAYNEQFFGPGTRLTVL.

V is TRBV5-4 and J is TRBJ2-1; D call uncertain. Trimming cost V 3 bases and J 5 bases, with 18 bases left between them. CDR1 and CDR2 from the germline V gene are SGHNT and YYREEE (reference sequence). The length of the CDR3 is 16 residues. The CDR3: CASSSSPGVRNNEQFF. The CDR3 bases are TGTGCCAGCAGCTCCTCCCCGGGTGTTAGGAACAATGAGCAGTTCTTC.

This rearrangement joins TRBV25-1 to TRBJ2-3; TRBD2 matches 9 bases. Looked up from germline, CDR1 is MGHDK and CDR2 is SYGVNS. The CDR3 length is 14 residues. V was pared by 2 bases and J by 4 bases, with 1 base of the junction left unmatched. The CDR3 reads CASSELAGPDTQYF. The CDR3 region has the DNA TGTGCCAGCAGTGAACTAGCGGGACCAGATACGCAGTATTTT.

The chain links TRBV5-4 to TRBJ1-1, with 9 bases identical to TRBD1. This CDR3 contains 13 residues. CDR1 is SGHNT and CDR2 is YYREEE in the germline V gene (reference sequence). Germline trimming cut 4 bases from V and 4 bases from J; bases unmatched to any gene: 2. This chain's CDR3 is CASSATGGTEAFF. Here the CDR3 DNA reads TGTGCCAGCAGCGCGACAGGGGGCACTGAAGCTTTCTTT.

The V and J genes are TRBV27 and TRBJ2-7; the match to TRBD1 covers 10 bases. V shed 5 bases, J shed 6 bases, and the junction held 7 bases outside the gene matches. Germline V lookup: CDR1 MNHEY, CDR2 SMNVEV (reference sequence). This CDR3 is built from 14 residues. The CDR3 nucleotides read TGTGCCAGCAGTCCCAGCAGGACAGGGGGCGAGCAGTACTTC. It encodes CASSPSRTGGEQYF.

V usage is TRBV19 and J usage is TRBJ1-1; no definite D call. The V end was cut by 7 bases, the J end by 3 bases, with 9 bases between. This CDR3 contains 12 residues. Germline values: CDR1 LNHDA, CDR2 SQIVND (reference sequence). CDR3 amino acids: CASNIPDTEAFF. The CDR3 DNA reads as TGTGCCAGTAATATCCCCGACACTGAAGCTTTCTTT.

The J gene is TRBJ1-1, the V gene TRBV19; D perhaps matches TRBD1 (5 bases). This CDR3 comprises 15 residues. Germline assignment: CDR1 LNHDA and CDR2 SQIVND (reference sequence). With 4 bases removed from V and 3 bases from J, the gap between germline ends came to 15 bases. This CDR3 is CASSTLRDYHTEAFF. CDR3 DNA: TGTGCCAGTAGTACGCTTCGGGACTACCACACTGAAGCTTTCTTT.

The chain couples TRBV2 to TRBJ2-3; 8 bases match TRBD2. This CDR3 is 15 amino acids long. V lost 6 bases and J lost 0; bases outside the gene matches: 5. CDR1 is SNHLY, CDR2 FYNNEI, per germline. The CDR3 region has the DNA TGTGCCAGCAGCCGACTAGCGCGTAGCACAGATACGCAGTATTTT. Translated, it gives CASSRLARSTDTQYF.

Comments on this clone: The junction departs from germline at one end; a sequencing error may be responsible. The rearrangement joins TRBV7-3 to TRBJ2-7; tentatively, D is TRBD1 (6 bases). The CDR3 spans 14 residues. CDR1 is SGHTA and CDR2 is FQGTGA in the germline V gene. The CDR3 loop reads CASSQGGYYSEQYF. The CDR3 coding sequence is TGCGCCAGCAGCCAAGGGGGTTACTACTCCGAGCAGTACTTC.

This clone was detected only a few times. This chain links TRBV10-3 with TRBJ2-2; possible D gene TRBD1, 6 bases. CDR1 is ENHRY, CDR2 SYGVKD, per germline. This CDR3 contains 14 residues. V was pared by 6 bases and J by 6 bases, with 14 bases between. The CDR3 is CAIRQGSGSGELFF. The CDR3 bases are TGTGCCATCAGGCAGGGGAGCGGATCCGGGGAGCTGTTTTTT.